Below, 19 T cell receptor beta chains from the same sample are listed, as sequenced in a study of blood T cells in healthy people across ages (dated by TCRdb to about 2015). The library was produced with 5' RACE. Sequencer: Illumina HiSeq 2500. A second PCR of about 7 to 12 cycles was run with a J-beta primer mix and a sample-barcoded 5' primer. The public reads were reprocessed in TCRdb via fastp at Q25 and MiXCR, keeping in-frame beta chains. Every entry covers one CDR3 protein and lists the most common genes and DNA from its rows. The sample data list 700,000 to 900,000 distinct CDR3 sequences, and approximately 24% of these were observed just once. About 3% of the sample is taken by the ten largest. These records were also assigned to another study, of T cells of mothers and their children.

Sequences were obtained from blood. Every receptor here comes from a boy younger than 18 in good health.

Here the CDR3 DNA reads TGCAGTGCTAGAGATCATCGGCTAGCCAAAAACATTCAGTACTTC. Its translation: CSARDHRLAKNIQYF. The chain is built from TRBV20-1 and TRBJ2-4; D uncertain. This CDR3 region has 15 residues. V lost 0 bases, J lost 0 bases, and 9 bases lay in between. In germline, CDR1 is DFQATT, CDR2 SNEGSKA (reference sequence).

The chain combines TRBV11-2 with TRBJ1-2; 7 nucleotides match TRBD1. V lost 1 base to trimming and J lost 7 bases; unmatched junction nucleotides: 24. CDR1 is SGHAT, CDR2 FQNNGV, per germline. CDR3 length: 20 residues. In nucleotides, the CDR3 is TGTGCCAGCAGCTTAGCTCCCGGGACAGTGCCTTACTCGGGGAGTGGTGGCTACACCTTC. It encodes CASSLAPGTVPYSGSGGYTF.

This sequence joins TRBV12-3 or TRBV12-4 and TRBJ2-2; possibly TRBD1 for D (6 bases). CDR3 length: 14 residues. Trimming stripped 6 bases from V and 5 bases from J, with 13 bases between. In DNA, the CDR3 is TGTGCCAGCAGCTTCCTCAGGGGTACCGGGGAGCTGTTTTTT. Residues: CASSFLRGTGELFF.

This clonotype was detected only a few times. The V call is TRBV20-1, the J call TRBJ1-2; no firm D call. V was pared by 5 bases and J by 8 bases, with 21 bases between. The CDR3 has 14 amino acids. In germline, CDR1 is DFQATT, CDR2 SNEGSKA (reference sequence). CDR3 coding DNA: TGCAGTGCTCCCCTGAGGATTACCGGGCGCGGCTACACCTTC. Amino acids: CSAPLRITGRGYTF.

This clonotype was counted only a few times. The chain uses TRBV5-5 and TRBJ2-2; D may be TRBD2 (6 bases). Germline CDR1 SGHKS, CDR2 YYEKEE (reference sequence). The CDR3 length is 16 residues. V was cut by 4 bases and J by 0 bases, with 13 bases left in between. The CDR3 loop reads CASSARPGANTGELFF. Here the CDR3 DNA reads TGTGCCAGCAGCGCCCGTCCGGGGGCGAACACCGGGGAGCTGTTTTTT.

The CDR3 sequence: CASGSSPDRVGTEAFF. The CDR3 DNA reads TGTGCTAGTGGTTCGAGCCCCGACAGGGTGGGCACTGAAGCTTTCTTT. The chain employs TRBV12-5 and TRBJ1-1, with 7 bases lining up with TRBD1. CDR1 is LGHNT and CDR2 is FRNRAP in the germline V gene. V lost 4 bases and J lost 4; bases outside the gene matches: 12. The CDR3 totals 16 residues.

This clonotype was observed a few times. The chain employs TRBV7-9 and TRBJ1-4; a weak D match, TRBD1 (6 bases). Germline CDR1 SEHNR, CDR2 FQNEAQ (reference sequence). The CDR3 is 14 residues long. Trimming removed 0 bases from V and 5 bases from J, with 7 bases in between. CDR3 DNA: TGTGCCAGCAGCTTAGCGCAGGGGAATGAAAAACTGTTTTTT. Its translation is CASSLAQGNEKLFF. The full variable domain, its missing parts supplied by reference TRBV7-9 and TRBJ1-4, is DTGVSQNPRHKITKRGQNVTFRCDPISEHNRLYWYRQTLGQGPEFLTYFQNEAQLEKSRLLSDRFSAERPKGSFSTLEIQRTEQGDSAMYLCASSLAQGNEKLFFGSGTQLSVL.

This rearrangement joins TRBV28 to TRBJ2-7, with TRBD1 matching 7 bases. Germline lookup yields CDR1 MDHEN and CDR2 SYDVKM. The V segment lost 7 bases and the J segment 5 bases; nucleotides outside the gene matches: 11. The CDR3 has 14 amino acids. CDR3 sequence (DNA): TGTGCCAGCACACAGGGGCCAAACCTCGACGAGCAGTACTTC. It translates to CASTQGPNLDEQYF.

This clonotype was recorded only once. The V call is TRBV12-3 or TRBV12-4, the J call TRBJ2-4; perhaps D is TRBD1 or TRBD2 (6 bases each). V was trimmed by 6 bases and J by 7 bases, leaving 13 bases between them. The CDR3 totals 13 residues. The CDR3 is CASSTGRRNIQYF. The CDR3 nucleotides read TGTGCCAGCAGCACAGGGAGGAGGAACATTCAGTACTTC.

The table lists this clonotype with a few counts. J is TRBJ2-5 and V is TRBV2, with 12 bases that match TRBD2. Judging by the DNA end, TRBJ2-1 fits better; the J call may be wrong. This CDR3 region has 17 residues. Germline V CDR1 and CDR2: SNHLY, FYNNEI. The CDR3 loop is CASSGGLAGSPYNEQFF. Written as DNA, the CDR3 is TGTGCCAGCAGTGGAGGACTAGCGGGGAGCCCGTACAATGAGCAGTTCTTC.

The chain couples TRBV7-6 to TRBJ2-1; D is unclear. The J call is doubtful: the DNA matches TRBJ2-5 better. In germline, CDR1 is SGHVS, CDR2 FNYEAQ. This CDR3 is 14 amino acids long. In nucleotides, the CDR3 is TGTGCCAGCCGAAGGTTTCCCGATCAAGAGACCCAGTACTTC. It yields the protein CASRRFPDQETQYF.

This clonotype has a handful of counts. In DNA form, the CDR3 reads TGTGCCACCAGCAGCTCCGGACGGAAAACCATGAACACTGAAGCTTTCTTT. It yields the protein CATSSSGRKTMNTEAFF. The chain joins TRBV15 to TRBJ1-1; no clear D. Per the germline V gene, CDR1 is LNHNV and CDR2 is YYDKDF (reference sequence). V lost 3 bases, J lost 0 bases, and 17 bases lay in between. This CDR3 spans 17 amino acids.

V usage is TRBV2 and J usage is TRBJ2-5; D not resolved. CDR1 and CDR2 (germline): SNHLY, FYNNEI. Between the trimmed V and J ends, which lost 6 bases and 1 base, there was a span of 12 bases. This CDR3 has 14 amino acids. The CDR3 spells CASSPSQFQETQYF. The CDR3 coding sequence is TGTGCCAGCAGCCCAAGTCAATTCCAAGAGACCCAGTACTTC.

This clonotype was picked up a small number of times. The chain uses TRBV12-3 or TRBV12-4 and TRBJ2-3; 12 bases are a match to TRBD2. The ends lost 2 bases at V and 3 bases at J; junction bases unmatched: 6. The CDR3 loop spans 17 amino acids. For the CDR3, the DNA is TGTGCCAGCAGTTTAATGGCGGGACTAGCGGGTACAGATACGCAGTATTTT. The encoded protein is CASSLMAGLAGTDTQYF.

This clonotype was recorded many times. The chain joins TRBV5-1 to TRBJ2-6; D might be TRBD1 or TRBD2, each matching 5 bases. Germline CDR1 SGHRS, CDR2 YFSETQ. V lost 4 bases, J lost 0 bases, and 11 bases lay in between. There are 16 residues in the CDR3. The CDR3 bases are TGCGCCAGCAGCCGGGACGCACTCTCTGGGGCCAACGTCCTGACTTTC. Its protein product is CASSRDALSGANVLTF.

The genes are TRBV5-1 and TRBJ2-4; 7 positions match TRBD1. CDR3 size: 16 residues. Germline-derived CDR1 and CDR2 are SGHRS and YFSETQ. The junction had 6 bases not matched to a gene; V was cut back by 3 bases and J by 0 bases. CDR3 DNA: TGCGCCAGCAGCTGGAGGACAGGTCAAGCCAAAAACATTCAGTACTTC. Translated, it gives CASSWRTGQAKNIQYF.

This clonotype turned up a few times. The chain recombines TRBV15 with TRBJ1-1, with TRBD1 as a possible D gene (5 bases). Trimming took 4 bases from V and 2 from J, leaving 11 bases between them. Germline CDR1 and CDR2: LNHNV and YYDKDF (reference sequence). The CDR3 covers 14 residues. CDR3 bases: TGTGCCACCAGCAACCCCGGGGCTAACACTGAAGCTTTCTTT. Translation gives CATSNPGANTEAFF.

This chain links TRBV6-2 or TRBV6-3 with TRBJ2-5; D uncertain. The assigned J gene may be wrong: the sequence end matches TRBJ2-7 better. The germline V gene has CDR1 MNHEY and CDR2 SVGEGT. The CDR3 has 12 residues. Here the CDR3 DNA reads TGTGCCAGCAGTTACTCGATGAGCGAGCAGTACTTC. Translating it yields CASSYSMSEQYF.

This chain links TRBV29-1 with TRBJ2-7; D is perhaps TRBD1 or TRBD2 (6 bases each). The better agreement between TRBJ2-1 and the DNA end casts doubt on the J call. Germline values: CDR1 SQVTM, CDR2 ANQGSEA. The CDR3 loop spans 13 amino acids. This CDR3 reads CSTEGGGHNEQFF. The CDR3 coding sequence is TGCAGCACTGAGGGGGGCGGCCACAATGAGCAGTTCTTC.